The clone carrying this T cell receptor (beta chain) was seen a handful of times. Its antigen is still unknown. The data are from a study of identical twins. Findings and limits, study-wide: Twin-shared out-of-frame alpha sequences showed excess low generation probability.

Trimming left V 5 bases short and J 4 bases short, with 20 bases between. Germline CDR1 SGHRS, CDR2 YFSETQ. This CDR3 is built from 16 residues. Addition of a universal primer site occurred through template switching, and cDNA carried unique molecular identifiers. TCRdb reprocessed the 5' RACE reads via MiXCR and lists one record per CDR3 protein. The data contain about 700,000 distinct CDR3 sequences, approximately 9% of them seen just once; the ten biggest clones take up around 0.95%. This same sample was also taken into another study, of yellow fever vaccine responses in identical twins. That work states: Reports say the vaccine T cell response in twins looked partly convergent and partly personalized.

V gene TRBV5-1 combines with J gene TRBJ2-3; the D gene could be TRBD1 or TRBD2 (5 bases each). Input material: PBMCs. The sequence derives from a young woman in good health. As DNA, the CDR3 is TGCGCCAGCAGAACACGGGACGGATATCCCGCAGATACGCAGTATTTT. Translated: CASRTRDGYPADTQYF.